Included here is one TCR beta chain sequence, with context. The antigen remains undetermined. The data derive from a study of identifying expanded T cells in peripheral blood. CDR1 is MNHNS and CDR2 is SASEGT in the germline V gene. V shed 2 bases and J 6 bases; nucleotides not matched to a gene: 9. The CDR3 contains 16 residues. Overall study results and limits: Clone count variance between approximately two-week samples rose with total template count. Technical replicates showed roughly 1.2 changed clones; two weeks about 16.4; four weeks 19.

Libraries were prepared by immunoSEQ multiplex PCR; TCRdb keeps only in-frame clonotypes and omits some of them. The table records around 100,000 clones, around 88% of them present only once. Sequencing input: blood. V and J are TRBV6-1 and TRBJ2-4; 8 nucleotides align to TRBD1. This receptor was taken from a person aged 18 to 70 in good health. CDR3 residues: CASSETLTGQANIQYF. CDR3 nucleotides: TGTGCCAGCAGTGAAACCCTCACGGGACAGGCAAACATTCAGTACTTC.